This T cell receptor beta chain came from a study of graft-versus-host responses after intestinal transplantation (dated by TCRdb to the early 2020s). Study-level background: Multivisceral, liver-intestinal, or isolated intestinal transplants were received by the recipients. Every recipient was given anti-thymocyte globulin induction, followed by 2 to 4 years of maintenance tacrolimus and steroids. Bulk TCR-beta CDR3 sequencing was used to track graft-versus-host and host-versus-graft alloreactive T cell clones in the graft, circulation and bone marrow after intestinal transplantation. To identify alloreactive clones, pre-transplant mixed lymphocyte reaction products were sequenced and compared with unstimulated pre-transplant donor and recipient T cells. Of the 20 to 30 intestinal transplant recipients enrolled in the cohort, one of whom was a retransplant, a few patients without pretransplant specimens were excluded. A peak of at least 4% donor T cells among recipient peripheral blood mononuclear cells was the definition used for donor T cell macrochimerism. Instead of going to the commercial service, samples from a few later patients were sequenced in-house on an Illumina MiSeq and processed with MiXCR.

This clone showed up just a few times. Nothing much larger sits one base from this clone, and base qualities are not available. The investigation overall reported the following: High GvH to HvG T cell clonal ratios were observed in the allografts of patients with donor T cell macrochimerism. GvH clones were found in recipient bone marrow, and some of the GvH clones appeared earlier in ileal mucosa or blood, which is consistent with an intestinal mucosal origin. Early after transplant, peak levels of circulating GvH clones were associated with declines in HvG clones. The relatively low number and heterogeneity of intestinal transplant patients limited the conclusions.

Libraries came from the immunoSEQ multiplex PCR assay. In most patients, genomic DNA was isolated using the Qiagen DNeasy Blood and Tissue Kit and sent frozen to Adaptive Biotechnologies for TCR sequencing. Adaptive Biotechnologies carried out high-throughput TCR-beta CDR3 sequencing of genomic DNA for most patients. As for the original processing: Adaptive's ImmunoSEQ software was the source of the TCR sequencing data for 15 to 20 patients, while three other patients were processed with MiXCR and VDJtools. CD4 versus CD8 sorting errors were corrected by removing sequences found in both subsets at a frequency ratio below 5:1. CDR3 nucleotide sequences shared by donor and recipient were removed because the origin of these sequences could not be assigned. To be classed as alloreactive, a clone needed at least 2-fold expansion over unstimulated cells and a minimum CFSE-low frequency of 0.002% (template counts) or 0.001% (read counts). Clones detected in sequenced pre-transplant spleen, lymph node, or MLR CFSE-low populations of the donor or recipient were defined as mappable. The cumulative frequency of alloreactive clones was calculated as a percentage of all sequences, weighted by copy number. In TCRdb, the immuneACCESS table is reduced to in-frame sequences with V and J assigned. These tables do not hold every clone; where another copy was compared, an unresolved V gene accounts for under half, and the others remain unexplained. Clone size and the V and J calls come from that table; the DNA yielded D and trimming. The table for this sample lists about 13,000 clones; about 30% of them were counted only once. In total, the top ten clones hold around 2.5% of the sample.

V is pruned by 5 bases and J by 7 bases, leaving 13 bases of the junction without a gene match. The CDR3, cysteine through phenylalanine, is 15 amino acids long. Only the CDR3 portion is preserved as DNA: 45 bases, with reading frame beginning at the first base. CDR1 SGHAT and CDR2 FQNNGV were looked up in the germline V gene. This specimen's time point label, per the study, means: cells obtained before transplantation from donor or recipient. In mixed lymphocyte reactions, some 200,000 CFSE-labeled pre-transplant responders were plated with some 200,000 irradiated violet-dye-labeled stimulators and cultured for around 6 days. Proliferating CD3+CD4+CFSE-low and CD3+CD8+CFSE-low responder cells were FACS-sorted on a BD Influx sorter after the mixed lymphocyte reaction.

This specimen was alloreactive CD8+ T cells from a mixed lymphocyte reaction culture, taken before intestinal transplant. Sample cell subset or site, as interpreted from the label and publication: CFSE-low proliferating T cells sorted from approximately 6-day pre-transplant mixed lymphocyte reaction (GvH or HvG direction). Rearrangement joined TRBV11-2 to TRBJ2-7; 8 bases in between match TRBD1. The origin of this receptor is a human patient who received an intestinal transplant. CDR3 protein: CASSNRATGEDEQYF. The sequenced DNA is TGTGCCAGCAGCAATAGAGCGACAGGGGAGGATGAGCAGTACTTC.